This T cell receptor (beta chain) was captured in a study of vaccination effects on CD4 cells after COVID-19. The protocol was immunoSEQ multiplex PCR, while the TCRdb copy is restricted to in-frame clones and leaves out a portion. The profile shows some 79,000 clones, approximately 74% of them singletons. Viral peptide pools were used in the ViraFEST assay to expand antigen-specific CD4+ T cells, and sequencing came afterward. Isolation of CD4+ T cells took place after about 10 days of culture. Absence of prior SARS-CoV-2 infection characterized the vaccine recipients, who showed negative nucleocapsid antibodies. Cultures of approximately 2.1 million PBMC per well contained about 10 IU/ml IL-2 plus 10 ug/ml peptides. Replacing half the medium with IL-2 medium was done on days 3 and 7. Study-level points and caveats: Long after vaccination, the clones induced by infection and by vaccine shrank markedly in size.

This clone turned up a few times. Antigen unknown. The material was CD4+ T cells from PBMCs cultured with HCoV-229E spike peptides, obtained before COVID-19 vaccination. This TCR was sampled from a human donor who received a COVID-19 vaccine.

The CDR3 nucleotides are TGCGCCAGCAGCTTGTCGGCTAGCGGCTACGAGCAGTACGTC. Residues: CASSLSASGYEQYV. The chain couples TRBV5-1 to TRBJ2-7; 7 bases fit TRBD2. This CDR3 has 14 residues. The V segment lost 1 base and the J segment 3 bases; nucleotides outside the gene matches: 4. CDR1 SGHRS and CDR2 YFSETQ come from the germline V gene.